Listed here is a single TCR beta chain. The clone's antigen remains unknown. Base qualities are not provided; no much larger clone lies one nucleotide away. In the prospective study, participants were about 18 to 95 years old, resided in about 25 geographic areas of the United States, and were enrolled through a virtual design. Cohort assignment in the prospective study relied on participant-reported clinical history from a screening survey and a study questionnaire. Each participant in the prospective study had whole blood, serum and a nasopharyngeal or oropharyngeal swab collected by mobile phlebotomists. Additional blood draws and questionnaires over an approximately two-month period could optionally be provided by prospective study participants. Prospective study blood samples were shipped either frozen or at room temperature before DNA extraction. The data originate from a study of blood T cell repertoires in COVID-19 (dated by TCRdb to 2018 to 2021). About the study as a whole: Samples covering the acute and convalescent phases of COVID-19 were provided by collaborators in the United States, Italy and Spain. The prospective study material was composed of cDNA or gDNA derived from T cells, B-cell-depleted T cells, or PBMCs. Subjects who had been exposed to COVID-19, were actively infected with it, or had recovered from it provided the deeply sampled blood TCRbeta repertoires that made up the dataset. The repertoires were made available in a free public database intended to serve as a resource for research on the immune response to SARS-CoV-2. Samples were obtained from the ongoing ImmuneRACE study (first 160 participants) and from 950 to 1,500 subjects provided by 6 global collaborators. The sample metadata nearly always contained a de-identified subject ID, COVID-19 status, age in years and sex. Where HLA class I and class II types were available, the types were taken from metadata supplied by the sample provider, not from assay-based typing.

TCRbeta CDR3 regions were amplified from genomic DNA using the immunoSEQ Assay, a bias-controlled multiplex PCR. In the paper's pipeline: The number of nucleated cells in each sample was estimated from the amplification of reference gene primers within the assay. To quantify the absolute abundance of each unique TCRbeta CDR3 rearrangement, sequence reads were collapsed and filtered. Productive Simpson clonality was computed per sample as the square root of Simpson's diversity index over productive rearrangements. This immuneACCESS table, as held by TCRdb, lists in-frame sequences with V and J called but not all clones. Of the missing ones, under half trace to an unresolved V gene in checked studies; the others have no known cause. Clonal size and the V and J genes are those of that table, whereas D and trimming came from the DNA. A total of 150,000 to 200,000 clones appear in this sample, more than 75% of them only once. Roughly a sixth of the sample lies in the top ten.

Based on the germline V gene (reference sequence), the CDR1 and CDR2 sequences are SGHAT and FQDESV. From its cysteine to its phenylalanine, the CDR3 spans 15 amino acids. Of the read, only the CDR3 DNA is kept; its 45 bases are in frame from base 1. Trimming removed 3 bases from V and 0 bases from J, leaving 11 bases between the germline ends. Results the study describes overall, beyond this receptor: The amount of clinical and demographic metadata varied by source and participant and was provided uncurated.

The sequenced sample consisted of PBMCs or T cells enriched from blood (not recorded which). The V and J genes are TRBV11-1 and TRBJ2-5; no D gene is confidently identified. The receptor was derived from a woman between 45 and 60 years old with acute COVID-19. The DNA reads TGTGCCAGCAGCTTGGTCTCCCGGTACCAAGAGACCCAGTACTTC. This yields the protein CASSLVSRYQETQYF.